This T cell receptor beta chain was captured in a study of identical twins. The study's findings and limits: A lower insertion count was a feature of abundant cord blood beta clonotypes, with no such feature in memory repertoires.

V was cut by 0 bases and J by 2 bases, with 8 bases left in between. The CDR3 runs 14 residues. The germline V gene has CDR1 SGDLS and CDR2 YYNGEE. From the 5' RACE reads, TCRdb called clonotypes with MiXCR, one entry per CDR3 protein. The sample lists hundreds of thousands of distinct CDR3 sequences, over 8.5% occurring once. This clonotype was detected a few times. Its target is unknown. The same data also went into a second study, on yellow fever vaccine responses in identical twins.

Specimen: PBMCs. The chain couples TRBV9 to TRBJ1-1; possible D gene TRBD1, 5 bases. The clonotype comes from a woman in her late teens or twenties in good health. The CDR3, as DNA: TGTGCCAGCAGCGTAGGCGACAGCAACACTGAAGCTTTCTTT. It specifies CASSVGDSNTEAFF.